This passage covers 20 T cell receptor beta chains from one sample sequenced in a study of blood T cell repertoires in COVID-19. The table came from immunoSEQ multiplex PCR; TCRdb's copy has only in-frame clones and leaves some out. The sample has some 200,000 clones, roughly 84% seen once. Sequencing used peripheral blood. These receptors were taken from an elderly woman with active or convalescent COVID-19.

The chain is built from TRBV9 and TRBJ1-1, with D unresolved. The CDR3 sequence is 15 residues long. Germline V gives CDR1 SGDLS, CDR2 YYNGEE. With 0 bases removed from V and 0 bases from J, the gap between germline ends came to 9 bases. The CDR3 reads CASSVAQYMNTEAFF. In nucleotides, the CDR3 is TGTGCCAGCAGCGTAGCCCAGTACATGAACACTGAAGCTTTCTTT.

The genes are TRBV19 and TRBJ2-3, with 14 positions matching TRBD2. Germline V gene data show CDR1 as LNHDA and CDR2 as SQIVND (reference sequence). V lost 6 bases, J lost 0 bases, and 5 bases stayed unmatched. CDR3 length: 17 amino acids. The CDR3 loop reads CASRGTSGRESTDTQYF. CDR3 bases: TGTGCCAGTAGAGGGACTAGCGGGAGAGAGAGCACAGATACGCAGTATTTT.

The V and J genes are TRBV12-5 and TRBJ2-7; the match to TRBD2 covers 12 bases. The CDR3 is 16 residues long. Germline loops: CDR1 LGHNT, CDR2 FRNRAP. Trimming took 3 bases from V and 3 from J; bases not matched to a gene: 6. The CDR3 reads CASGLGLAGGFYEQYF. The CDR3 DNA is TGTGCTAGTGGTTTAGGCCTAGCGGGAGGGTTCTACGAGCAGTACTTC. The whole variable domain, filled in from reference TRBV12-5 and TRBJ2-7, reads DARVTQTPRHKVTEMGQEVTMRCQPILGHNTVFWYRQTMMQGLELLAYFRNRAPLDDSGMPKDRFSAEMPDATLATLKIQPSEPRDSAVYFCASGLGLAGGFYEQYFGPGTRLTVT.

J is TRBJ1-5 and V is TRBV7-2, with D perhaps TRBD1 (6 bases). CDR1 is SGHTA, CDR2 FQGNSA, per germline. The CDR3 contains 16 residues. Trimming took off 1 base at V and 3 bases at J, with 13 bases between the two ends. The CDR3 DNA is TGTGCCAGCAGCTTAGAGGGGGGGGGCCCCAATCAGCCCCAGCATTTT. Translated, it gives CASSLEGGGPNQPQHF.

This clone appeared once. The chain couples TRBV6-5 to TRBJ2-7; 12 positions match TRBD1. With V trimmed by 1 base and J by 6 bases, 4 bases remained unmatched. Germline CDR1 and CDR2: MNHEY and SVGAGI. The CDR3 runs 15 residues. CDR3 in DNA: TGTGCCAGCAGTTACTGGGACAGGGGGCTAGGCGAGCAGTACTTC. Protein product: CASSYWDRGLGEQYF.

V and J are TRBV5-1 and TRBJ1-1; 10 bases agree with TRBD1. V lost 4 bases and J lost 5; bases outside the gene matches: 5. This CDR3 has 14 residues. Germline V CDR1 and CDR2: SGHRS, YFSETQ. CDR3 amino acids: CASSRTGGWTEAFF. The DNA for the CDR3 is TGCGCCAGCAGCCGGACAGGGGGATGGACTGAAGCTTTCTTT.

The chain combines TRBV7-2 with TRBJ1-6; D is uncertain. Germline V CDR1 and CDR2: SGHTA, FQGNSA. V lost 5 bases to trimming and J lost 0 bases, with 11 bases between them. The CDR3 is made up of 16 amino acids. CDR3 protein: CASSPDTSSYNSPLHF. CDR3 sequence (DNA): TGTGCCAGCAGCCCCGACACCTCCTCCTATAATTCACCCCTCCACTTT. Looking up the rest from reference TRBV7-2 and TRBJ1-6 gives the full variable domain: GAGVSQSPSNKVTEKGKDVELRCDPISGHTALYWYRQSLGQGLEFLIYFQGNSAPDKSGLPSDRFSAERTGGSVSTLTIQRTQQEDSAVYLCASSPDTSSYNSPLHFGNGTRLTVT.

This clone appeared once. The rearrangement links TRBV6-2 or TRBV6-3 to TRBJ2-3, with 7 bases lining up with TRBD2. The CDR3 is 16 residues long. V shed 1 base and J 3 bases; nucleotides not matched to a gene: 7. The germline gives CDR1 MNHEY, CDR2 SVGEGT. DNA of the CDR3: TGTGCCAGCAGTTACTTCGGCGGGGGTGGGACAGATACGCAGTATTTT. Protein: CASSYFGGGGTDTQYF.

This clone was seen a few times. This chain uses TRBV28 with TRBJ2-6, with D perhaps TRBD1 (5 bases). The germline CDR1 and CDR2 sequences are MDHEN and SYDVKM. The germline V and J ends were trimmed by 3 bases and 1 base, with 7 bases remaining between them. This CDR3 has 15 residues. CDR3 nucleotides: TGTGCCAGCAGTTTCCCAGGGTCTGGGGCCAACGTCCTGACTTTC. As protein: CASSFPGSGANVLTF.

This clone has a handful of counts. The gene calls are TRBV3-1 (or the pseudogene TRBV3-2) and TRBJ1-2; TRBD1 might be the D (5 bases). V lost 1 base to trimming and J lost 1 base, with 13 bases between them. This CDR3 comprises 16 residues. The V gene's germline CDR1 is LGHDT and CDR2 YNNKEL (reference sequence). The CDR3 here is CASSQVFRDYNYGYTF. For the CDR3, the DNA is TGTGCCAGCAGCCAAGTATTTCGGGACTATAACTATGGCTACACCTTC.

V usage is TRBV2 and J usage is TRBJ2-3, with D tentatively TRBD2 (6 bases). The CDR3 totals 15 residues. V was trimmed by 5 bases and J by 0 bases, leaving 12 bases between them. Germline V gene lookup returns CDR1 SNHLY and CDR2 FYNNEI. CDR3 DNA: TGTGCCAGCAGTTTGCGGGGTACTAGCACAGATACGCAGTATTTT. Its protein is CASSLRGTSTDTQYF.

The chain carries TRBV5-1 and TRBJ2-2; 11 nucleotides match TRBD1. Germline loops: CDR1 SGHRS, CDR2 YFSETQ. The CDR3 is made up of 20 amino acids. The J segment lost 1 base and the V segment lost 4 bases, leaving 15 bases of the junction unmatched. The CDR3 nucleotides read TGCGCCAGCAGCCAATTGGGGATTCGGGGACAGGGGGTGAACACCGGGGAGCTGTTTTTT. It is translated as CASSQLGIRGQGVNTGELFF.

V and J are TRBV2 and TRBJ1-2; maybe TRBD1 (5 bases). The ends were cut back, 7 bases at V and 8 bases at J, with 20 bases in the middle. The germline gives CDR1 SNHLY, CDR2 FYNNEI. The CDR3 length is 14 residues. The CDR3, as DNA: TGTGCCAGCATCGGTAGGGGAAAGGCGCGCGGCTACACCTTC. Translation gives CASIGRGKARGYTF. The whole variable domain, filled in from reference TRBV2 and TRBJ1-2, reads EPEVTQTPSHQVTQMGQEVILRCVPISNHLYFYWYRQILGQKVEFLVSFYNNEISEKSEIFDDQFSVERPDGSNFTLKIRSTKLEDSAMYFCASIGRGKARGYTFGSGTRLTVV.

This chain joins TRBV18 and TRBJ2-5; the match to TRBD2 covers 10 bases. Germline lookup yields CDR1 KGHSH and CDR2 LQKENI. This CDR3 comprises 19 residues. The ends lost 1 base at V and 1 base at J; junction bases unmatched: 12. CDR3 amino acids: CASSPLQRGGPMTQETQYF. The CDR3 DNA follows: TGTGCCAGCTCACCACTTCAGCGGGGGGGCCCTATGACCCAAGAGACCCAGTACTTC. The full variable domain, its missing parts supplied by reference TRBV18 and TRBJ2-5, is NAGVMQNPRHLVRRRGQEARLRCSPMKGHSHVYWYRQLPEEGLKFMVYLQKENIIDESGMPKERFSAEFPKEGPSILRIQQVVRGDSAAYFCASSPLQRGGPMTQETQYFGPGTRLLVL.

V usage is TRBV27 and J usage is TRBJ2-2; D possibly corresponds to TRBD2 (7 bases). CDR3 length equals 16 residues. Trimming cost V 3 bases and J 13 bases, with 24 bases left between them. The germline V gene has CDR1 MNHEY and CDR2 SMNVEV (reference sequence). The DNA for the CDR3 is TGTGCCAGCAGTTTTGTGTCTCTTTCCGGGGGGCGGGGGCTGTTTTTT. Protein product: CASSFVSLSGGRGLFF.

This chain uses TRBV27 with TRBJ1-2; D remains unclear. V dropped 4 bases and J dropped 3 bases, with 9 bases sitting between them. Per germline, CDR1 MNHEY and CDR2 SMNVEV (reference sequence). The length of the CDR3 is 13 residues. The chain's CDR3 is CASSSRTHYGYTF. CDR3 in DNA: TGTGCCAGCAGTTCCCGGACTCACTATGGCTACACCTTC.

V and J are TRBV29-1 and TRBJ1-1, with 8 nucleotides matching TRBD1. The CDR3 runs 14 residues. V shed 4 bases, J shed 0 bases, and the junction held 4 bases outside the gene matches. The germline V gene has CDR1 SQVTM and CDR2 ANQGSEA. CDR3 amino acids: CSVARGQLNTEAFF. The DNA for the CDR3 is TGCAGCGTTGCCAGGGGGCAGTTGAACACTGAAGCTTTCTTT. Filled out from reference TRBV29-1 and TRBJ1-1, the complete variable domain reads SAVISQKPSRDICQRGTSLTIQCQVDSQVTMMFWYRQQPGQSLTLIATANQGSEATYESGFVIDKFPISRPNLTFSTLTVSNMSPEDSSIYLCSVARGQLNTEAFFGQGTRLTVV.

The rearrangement uses TRBV5-1 and TRBJ1-1; D ambiguous. CDR1 is SGHRS, CDR2 YFSETQ, per germline. Between the trimmed V and J ends, which lost 2 bases and 0 bases, there was a span of 5 bases. CDR3 length equals 13 residues. The CDR3, as DNA: TGCGCCAGCAGCTTCGGGATGAACACTGAAGCTTTCTTT. Translated, it gives CASSFGMNTEAFF.

The chain employs TRBV6-5 and TRBJ2-4; 8 bases align to TRBD1. V gave up 2 bases and J gave up 5 bases; unmatched junction bases: 8. CDR1 and CDR2 (germline): MNHEY, SVGAGI. The CDR3 is made up of 16 amino acids. CDR3 nucleotides: TGTGCCAGCAGTTACGGACCGGGACAGGCTCAAAACATTCAGTACTTC. This sequence encodes CASSYGPGQAQNIQYF.

The rearrangement joins TRBV30 to TRBJ1-3; D is perhaps TRBD1 (6 bases). Germline CDR1 is GTSNPN and CDR2 is SVGIG (reference sequence). The CDR3 spans 14 residues. V was pared by 1 base and J by 1 base, with 8 bases between. The CDR3 nucleotides are TGTGCCTGGAGTGGGCAGGGGTCTGGAAACACCATATATTTT. As protein: CAWSGQGSGNTIYF.